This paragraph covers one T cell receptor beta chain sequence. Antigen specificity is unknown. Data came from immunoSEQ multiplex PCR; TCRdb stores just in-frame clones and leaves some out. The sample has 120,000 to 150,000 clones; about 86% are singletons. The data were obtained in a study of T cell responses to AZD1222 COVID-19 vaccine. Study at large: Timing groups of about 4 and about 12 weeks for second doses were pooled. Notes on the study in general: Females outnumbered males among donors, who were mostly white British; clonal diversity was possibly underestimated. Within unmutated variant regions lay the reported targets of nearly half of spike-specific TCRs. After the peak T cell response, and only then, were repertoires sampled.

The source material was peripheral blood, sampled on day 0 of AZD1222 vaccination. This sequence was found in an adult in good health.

The CDR3 nucleotides read TGCAGCGTGGCATGGGGAAACACCATATATTTT. This gives the protein CSVAWGNTIYF. This chain joins TRBV29-1 and TRBJ1-3; no clear D. Germline CDR1 SQVTM, CDR2 ANQGSEA. V was trimmed by 6 bases and J by 4 bases, leaving 7 bases between them. The CDR3 consists of 11 residues.